Below, 13 T cell receptor beta chains from the same sample are listed, as sequenced in a study of cytomegalovirus exposure and HLA in healthy donors. Use of 60 Vbeta and 13 Jbeta primers characterized the PCR. Clones were sequenced by immunoSEQ multiplex PCR, and TCRdb holds only the in-frame ones, with some missing. The table lists approximately 34,000 clones. The source material was PBMCs. The origin of the receptors is a middle-aged woman in good health and CMV-seropositive.

The V and J genes are TRBV5-1 and TRBJ2-5; 9 bases match TRBD2. CDR3 size: 15 residues. With 0 bases clipped from V and 4 bases from J, the junction kept 4 bases outside the gene matches. CDR1 and CDR2 from the germline V gene are SGHRS and YFSETQ. CDR3 amino acids: CASSLGRGGRETQYF. CDR3 sequence (DNA): TGCGCCAGCAGCTTGGGGCGGGGGGGCCGAGAGACCCAGTACTTC.

The chain employs TRBV19 and TRBJ2-1, with 8 bases fitting TRBD1. There are 14 residues in the CDR3. Germline values: CDR1 LNHDA, CDR2 SQIVND (reference sequence). V gave up 6 bases and J gave up 4 bases; unmatched junction bases: 5. DNA for the CDR3: TGTGCCAGTAGCGGGGGACAGGCTTACAATGAGCAGTTCTTC. Protein product: CASSGGQAYNEQFF.

The chain is built from TRBV5-1 and TRBJ1-1; unclear D gene. Per the germline V gene, CDR1 is SGHRS and CDR2 is YFSETQ. The V gene lost 4 bases and the J gene lost 6 bases, with 7 bases spanning the gap. The CDR3 runs to 11 residues. The CDR3 spells CASSDGPEAFF. Here the CDR3 DNA reads TGCGCCAGCAGCGATGGGCCTGAAGCTTTCTTT.

The chain couples TRBV5-4 to TRBJ2-4; the match to TRBD2 covers 8 bases. J lost 3 bases, V lost 3 bases, and 5 bases had no gene match. The CDR3 extends over 15 amino acids. CDR1 and CDR2 from the germline V gene are SGHNT and YYREEE (reference sequence). DNA of the CDR3: TGTGCCAGCAGCTCCTCACTAGCGGACAAAAACATTCAGTACTTC. This encodes CASSSSLADKNIQYF.

V and J are TRBV28 and TRBJ2-7; D is undetermined. The V gene's germline CDR1 is MDHEN and CDR2 SYDVKM. This CDR3 is 12 amino acids long. V lost 1 base and J lost 3, with 4 bases in between. For the CDR3, the DNA is TGTGCCAGCAGTTTATATAACTACGAGCAGTACTTC. This translates into CASSLYNYEQYF. The whole variable domain, remainder taken from reference TRBV28 and TRBJ2-7, is DVKVTQSSRYLVKRTGEKVFLECVQDMDHENMFWYRQDPGLGLRLIYFSYDVKMKEKGDIPEGYSVSREKKERFSLILESASTNQTSMYLCASSLYNYEQYFGPGTRLTVT.

This sequence joins TRBV19 and TRBJ2-1, with TRBD2 identical over 8 bases. The CDR3 spans 16 residues. V dropped 5 bases and J dropped 9; count of bases not matched to a gene: 15. Germline values: CDR1 LNHDA, CDR2 SQIVND (reference sequence). This chain's CDR3 is CASSAHTGGNSAEQFF. The CDR3 DNA is TGTGCCAGTAGTGCCCATACGGGGGGGAATAGCGCTGAGCAGTTCTTC.

V is TRBV9 and J is TRBJ2-7, with D unclear. V was cut by 0 bases and J by 0 bases, with 4 bases left in between. Germline V gene data show CDR1 as SGDLS and CDR2 as YYNGEE. CDR3 length: 13 amino acids. The CDR3 nucleotides are TGTGCCAGCAGCGTAGACAGCTCCTACGAGCAGTACTTC. Translation gives CASSVDSSYEQYF. Combining the CDR3 with reference TRBV9 and TRBJ2-7 gives the whole variable domain DSGVTQTPKHLITATGQRVTLRCSPRSGDLSVYWYQQSLDQGLQFLIQYYNGEERAKGNILERFSAQQFPDLHSELNLSSLELGDSALYFCASSVDSSYEQYFGPGTRLTVT.

The chain joins TRBV30 to TRBJ2-7, with D unclear. The germline V gene encodes CDR1 GTSNPN and CDR2 SVGIG (reference sequence). There are 13 residues in the CDR3. Trimming shortened V by 3 bases and J by 6 bases, and 15 bases separated the two germline ends. The CDR3 protein is CAWSRFGSGEQYF. Written as DNA, the CDR3 is TGTGCCTGGAGCCGATTCGGCTCGGGCGAGCAGTACTTC.

The chain employs TRBV6-4 and TRBJ2-3, with 12 bases that match TRBD2. This CDR3 has 14 residues. CDR1 is MRHNA and CDR2 is SNTAGT in the germline V gene. Trimming removed 10 bases from V and 5 bases from J; junction bases left unmatched: 7. The CDR3 DNA sequence: TGTGCCAACCCGACTAGCGGGAGTCTAGATACGCAGTATTTT. This sequence encodes CANPTSGSLDTQYF.

The chain links TRBV14 to TRBJ2-7, with 8 bases lining up with TRBD1. CDR3 length equals 15 residues. Germline V gene sequence: CDR1 SGHDN, CDR2 FVKESK. The V segment lost 2 bases and the J segment 7 bases; nucleotides outside the gene matches: 10. CDR3 in amino acids: CASSQRIDRGGEQYF. The CDR3 DNA is TGTGCCAGCAGCCAAAGGATCGACAGGGGAGGAGAGCAGTACTTC. Full variable domain (outside the CDR3, taken from reference TRBV14 and TRBJ2-7): EAGVTQFPSHSVIEKGQTVTLRCDPISGHDNLYWYRRVMGKEIKFLLHFVKESKQDESGMPNNRFLAERTGGTYSTLKVQPAELEDSGVYFCASSQRIDRGGEQYFGPGTRLTVT.

This chain links TRBV29-1 with TRBJ2-3; D perhaps matches TRBD1 (6 bases). The ends were cut back, 1 base at V and 2 bases at J, with 7 bases in the middle. The CDR3 length is 13 residues. Germline V lookup: CDR1 SQVTM, CDR2 ANQGSEA. The CDR3 nucleotides are TGCAGCGTTGAAGCGGGACACACAGATACGCAGTATTTT. This gives the protein CSVEAGHTDTQYF.

CDR3 coding DNA: TGTGCCAGCAGTTCGCGGAAAGGCGGGAATTCACCCCTCCACTTT. Translated: CASSSRKGGNSPLHF. This rearrangement joins TRBV6-5 to TRBJ1-6; D unresolved. Germline V gene sequence: CDR1 MNHEY, CDR2 SVGAGI. The CDR3 has 15 amino acids. Trimming pared 4 bases from V and 7 bases from J, leaving 14 bases between.

V and J are TRBV7-3 and TRBJ2-3, with 9 bases identical to TRBD2. The V segment lost 2 bases and the J segment 8 bases; nucleotides outside the gene matches: 5. Germline V gene lookup returns CDR1 SGHTA and CDR2 FQGTGA. CDR3 length: 14 amino acids. This CDR3 reads CASSLGGGETTQYF. The DNA for the CDR3 is TGTGCCAGCAGCTTAGGCGGGGGGGAGACTACGCAGTATTTT.